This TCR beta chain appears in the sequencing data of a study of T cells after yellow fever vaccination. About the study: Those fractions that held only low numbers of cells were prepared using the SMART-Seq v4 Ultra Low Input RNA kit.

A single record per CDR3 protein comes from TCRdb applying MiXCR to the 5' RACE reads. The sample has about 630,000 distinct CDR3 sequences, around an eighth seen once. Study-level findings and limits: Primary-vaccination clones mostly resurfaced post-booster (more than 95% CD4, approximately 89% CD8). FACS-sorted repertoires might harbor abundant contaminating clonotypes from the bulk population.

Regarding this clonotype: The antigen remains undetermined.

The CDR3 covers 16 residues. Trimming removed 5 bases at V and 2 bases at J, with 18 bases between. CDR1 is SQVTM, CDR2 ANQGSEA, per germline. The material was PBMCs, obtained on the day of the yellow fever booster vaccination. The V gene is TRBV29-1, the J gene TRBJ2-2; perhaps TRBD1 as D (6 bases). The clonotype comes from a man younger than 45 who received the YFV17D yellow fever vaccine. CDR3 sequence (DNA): TGCAGCGTTTACTACGAATGGGGGCACAACACCGGGGAGCTGTTTTTT. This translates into CSVYYEWGHNTGELFF.